The next 3 T cell receptor beta chains were all read from a single sample in a study of cytomegalovirus exposure and HLA in healthy donors. With 60 Vbeta and 13 Jbeta primers, the PCR was carried out. Produced via immunoSEQ multiplex PCR; TCRdb's table is partial and in-frame only. In the table there are about 150,000 clones, around four fifths of which are singletons. Sequenced input: PBMCs. The receptor set was obtained from a woman in her 30s in good health and CMV-seronegative.

The V and J genes are TRBV5-4 and TRBJ2-3; 8 nucleotides line up with TRBD2. V dropped 1 base and J dropped 0; count of bases not matched to a gene: 4. Germline V lookup: CDR1 SGHNT, CDR2 YYREEE (reference sequence). There are 16 residues in the CDR3. The CDR3 spells CASSLFRGGSTDTQYF. The DNA for the CDR3 is TGTGCCAGCAGCTTGTTTCGGGGGGGTAGCACAGATACGCAGTATTTT. Supplemented by reference TRBV5-4 and TRBJ2-3, the full variable domain reads ETGVTQSPTHLIKTRGQQVTLRCSSQSGHNTVSWYQQALGQGPQFIFQYYREEENGRGNFPPRFSGLQFPNYSSELNVNALELDDSALYLCASSLFRGGSTDTQYFGPGTRLTVL.

The V and J genes are TRBV7-9 and TRBJ1-2; weak D call: TRBD1 (5 bases). The ends were cut back, 7 bases at V and 4 bases at J, with 13 bases in the middle. CDR3 length: 13 residues. Germline V gives CDR1 SEHNR, CDR2 FQNEAQ (reference sequence). The CDR3 nucleotides read TGTGCCAGCAAGGGTCAGGGTTTCTATGGCTACACCTTC. This codes for CASKGQGFYGYTF.

The chain couples TRBV5-1 to TRBJ2-7, with D perhaps TRBD2 (5 bases). Germline CDR1 is SGHRS and CDR2 is YFSETQ. This CDR3 contains 12 residues. V lost 0 bases, J lost 5 bases, and 6 bases lay in between. The CDR3: CASSLERDEQYF. The CDR3, as DNA: TGCGCCAGCAGCTTGGAGAGGGACGAGCAGTACTTC.